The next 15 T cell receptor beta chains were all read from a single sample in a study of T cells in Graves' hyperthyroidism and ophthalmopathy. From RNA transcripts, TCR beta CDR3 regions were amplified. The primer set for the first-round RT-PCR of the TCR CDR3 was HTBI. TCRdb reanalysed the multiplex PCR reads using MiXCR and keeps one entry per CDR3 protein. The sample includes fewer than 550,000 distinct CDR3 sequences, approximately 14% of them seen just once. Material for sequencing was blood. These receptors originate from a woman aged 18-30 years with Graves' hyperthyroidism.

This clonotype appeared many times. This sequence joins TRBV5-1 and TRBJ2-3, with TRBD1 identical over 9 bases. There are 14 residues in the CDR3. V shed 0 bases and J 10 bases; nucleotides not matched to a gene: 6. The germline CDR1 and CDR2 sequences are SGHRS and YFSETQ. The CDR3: CASSLAGTGMAQYF. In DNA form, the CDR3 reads TGCGCCAGCAGCTTGGCGGGGACAGGGATGGCGCAGTATTTT. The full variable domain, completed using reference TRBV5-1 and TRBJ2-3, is KAGVTQTPRYLIKTRGQQVTLSCSPISGHRSVSWYQQTPGQGLQFLFEYFSETQRNKGNFPGRFSGRQFSNSRSEMNVSTLELGDSALYLCASSLAGTGMAQYFGPGTRLTVL.

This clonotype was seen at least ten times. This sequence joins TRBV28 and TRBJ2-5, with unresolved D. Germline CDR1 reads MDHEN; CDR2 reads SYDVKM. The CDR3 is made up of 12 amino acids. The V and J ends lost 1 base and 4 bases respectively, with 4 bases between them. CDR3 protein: CASSLLRETQYF. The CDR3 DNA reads TGTGCCAGCAGTTTATTGCGAGAGACCCAGTACTTC. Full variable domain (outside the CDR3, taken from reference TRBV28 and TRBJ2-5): DVKVTQSSRYLVKRTGEKVFLECVQDMDHENMFWYRQDPGLGLRLIYFSYDVKMKEKGDIPEGYSVSREKKERFSLILESASTNQTSMYLCASSLLRETQYFGPGTRLLVL.

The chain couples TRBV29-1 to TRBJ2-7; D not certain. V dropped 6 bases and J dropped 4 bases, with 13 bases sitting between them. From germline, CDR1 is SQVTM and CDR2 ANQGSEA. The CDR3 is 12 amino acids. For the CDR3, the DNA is TGCAGCGTGGGAACCACAGCATACGAGCAGTACTTC. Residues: CSVGTTAYEQYF.

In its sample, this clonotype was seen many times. CDR3 coding DNA: TGCAGTGCTACAGAGAACCAGGGGGTTCGGTACGAGCAGTACTTC. Protein product: CSATENQGVRYEQYF. The chain uses TRBV20-1 and TRBJ2-7; 7 bases are a match to TRBD1. This CDR3 has 15 amino acids. The J segment lost 4 bases and the V segment lost 4 bases, leaving 13 bases of the junction unmatched. Germline assignment: CDR1 DFQATT and CDR2 SNEGSKA (reference sequence).

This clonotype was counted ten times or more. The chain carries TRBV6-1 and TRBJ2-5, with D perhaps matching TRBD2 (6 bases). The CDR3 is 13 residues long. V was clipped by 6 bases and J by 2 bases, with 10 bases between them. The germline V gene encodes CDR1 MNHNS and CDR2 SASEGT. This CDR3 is CASSGTHQETQYF. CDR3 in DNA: TGTGCCAGCAGCGGGACTCATCAAGAGACCCAGTACTTC.

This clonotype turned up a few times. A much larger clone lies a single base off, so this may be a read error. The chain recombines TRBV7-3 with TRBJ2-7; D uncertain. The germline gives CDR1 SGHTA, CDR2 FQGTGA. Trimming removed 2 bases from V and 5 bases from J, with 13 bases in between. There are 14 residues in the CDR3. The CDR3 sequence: CASSLGDRADEQYF. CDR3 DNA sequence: TGTGCCAGCAGCTTAGGGGATAGGGCGGACGAGCAGTACTTC. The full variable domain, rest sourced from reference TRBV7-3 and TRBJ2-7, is GAGVSQTPSNKVTEKGKYVELRCDPISGHTALYWYRQSLGQGPEFLIYFQGTGAADDSGLPNDRFFAVRPEGSVSTLKIQRTERGDSAVYLCASSLGDRADEQYFGPGTRLTVT.

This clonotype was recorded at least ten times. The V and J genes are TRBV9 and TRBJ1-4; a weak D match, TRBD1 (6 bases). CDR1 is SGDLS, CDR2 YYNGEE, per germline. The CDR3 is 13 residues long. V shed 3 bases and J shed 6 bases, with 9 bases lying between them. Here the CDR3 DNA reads TGTGCCAGCAGCGAGAGGGGGGATGAAAAACTGTTTTTT. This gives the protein CASSERGDEKLFF.

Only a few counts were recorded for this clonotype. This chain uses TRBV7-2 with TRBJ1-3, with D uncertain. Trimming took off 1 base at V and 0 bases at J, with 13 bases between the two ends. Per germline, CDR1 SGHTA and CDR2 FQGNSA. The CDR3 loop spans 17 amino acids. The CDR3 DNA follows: TGTGCCAGCAGCTTAGTTCCGACTGCGATCTCTGGAAACACCATATATTTT. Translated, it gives CASSLVPTAISGNTIYF.

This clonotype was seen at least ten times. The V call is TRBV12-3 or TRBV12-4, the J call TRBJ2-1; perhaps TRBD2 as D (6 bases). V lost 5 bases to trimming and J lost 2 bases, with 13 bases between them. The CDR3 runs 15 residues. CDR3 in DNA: TGTGCCAGCAGTCCCGACTCGGGGGCCTACAATGAGCAGTTCTTC. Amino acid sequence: CASSPDSGAYNEQFF.

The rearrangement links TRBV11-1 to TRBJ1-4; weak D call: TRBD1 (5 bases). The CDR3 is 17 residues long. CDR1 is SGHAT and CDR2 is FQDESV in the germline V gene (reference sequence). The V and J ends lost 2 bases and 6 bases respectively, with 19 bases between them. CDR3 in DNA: TGTGCCAGCAGCTTATTATGGACACCGGGAGGGCATGAAAAACTGTTTTTT. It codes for CASSLLWTPGGHEKLFF.

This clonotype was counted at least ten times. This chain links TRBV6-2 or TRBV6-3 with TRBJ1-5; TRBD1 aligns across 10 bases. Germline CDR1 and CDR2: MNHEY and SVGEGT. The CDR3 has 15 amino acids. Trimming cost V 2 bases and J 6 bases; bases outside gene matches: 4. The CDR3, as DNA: TGTGCCAGCAGTTACAGGGACAGGGGAGTTCAGCCCCAGCATTTT. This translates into CASSYRDRGVQPQHF.

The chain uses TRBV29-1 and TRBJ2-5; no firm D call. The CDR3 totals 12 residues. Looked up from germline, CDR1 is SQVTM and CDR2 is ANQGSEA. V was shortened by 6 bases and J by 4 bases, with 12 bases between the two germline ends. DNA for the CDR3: TGCAGCGTAGGAAGGGCACTAGAGACCCAGTACTTC. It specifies CSVGRALETQYF.

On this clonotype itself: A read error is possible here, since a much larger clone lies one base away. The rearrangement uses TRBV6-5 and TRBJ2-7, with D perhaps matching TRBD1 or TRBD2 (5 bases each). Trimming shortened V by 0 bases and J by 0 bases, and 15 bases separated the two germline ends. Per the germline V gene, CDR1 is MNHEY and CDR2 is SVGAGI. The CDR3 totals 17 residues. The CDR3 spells CASSYSLGGIVSYEQYF. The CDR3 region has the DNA TGTGCCAGCAGTTACTCCCTTGGGGGTATTGTCTCCTACGAGCAGTACTTC.

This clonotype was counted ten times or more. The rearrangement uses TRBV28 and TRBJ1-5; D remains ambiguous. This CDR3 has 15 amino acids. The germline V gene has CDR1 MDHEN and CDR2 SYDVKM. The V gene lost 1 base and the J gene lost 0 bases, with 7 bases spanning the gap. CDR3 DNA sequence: TGTGCCAGCAGTTTATTCCCTAATAGCAATCAGCCCCAGCATTTT. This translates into CASSLFPNSNQPQHF.

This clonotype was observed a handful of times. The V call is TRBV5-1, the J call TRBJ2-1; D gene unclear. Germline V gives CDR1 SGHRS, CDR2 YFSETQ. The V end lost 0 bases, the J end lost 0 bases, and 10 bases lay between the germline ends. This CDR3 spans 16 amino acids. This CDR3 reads CASSLDGPASYNEQFF. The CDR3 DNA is TGCGCCAGCAGCTTGGATGGCCCTGCCTCCTACAATGAGCAGTTCTTC.